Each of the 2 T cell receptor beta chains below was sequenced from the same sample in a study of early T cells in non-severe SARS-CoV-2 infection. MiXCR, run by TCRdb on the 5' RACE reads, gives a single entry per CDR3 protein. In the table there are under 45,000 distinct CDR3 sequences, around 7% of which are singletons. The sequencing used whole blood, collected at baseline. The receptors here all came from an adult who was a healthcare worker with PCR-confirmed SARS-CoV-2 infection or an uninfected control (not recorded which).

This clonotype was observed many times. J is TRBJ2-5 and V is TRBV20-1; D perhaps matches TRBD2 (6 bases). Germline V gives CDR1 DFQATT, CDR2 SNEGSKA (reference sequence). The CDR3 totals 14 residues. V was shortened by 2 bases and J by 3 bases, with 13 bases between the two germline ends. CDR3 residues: CSARSGGGEETQYF. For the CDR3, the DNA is TGCAGTGCTAGATCGGGTGGAGGGGAAGAGACCCAGTACTTC.

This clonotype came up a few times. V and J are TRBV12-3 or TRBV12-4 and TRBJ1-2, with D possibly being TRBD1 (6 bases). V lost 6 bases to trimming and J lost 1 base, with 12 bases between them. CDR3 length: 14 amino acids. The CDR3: CASRSSDSNYGYTF. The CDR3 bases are TGTGCCAGCAGGAGCTCGGACAGTAACTATGGCTACACCTTC.